Listed below are T cell receptor beta chains from one sample, sequenced in a study of cytomegalovirus exposure and HLA in healthy donors. Repertoires were generated with immunoSEQ multiplex PCR, while TCRdb's copy carries only in-frame clones and drops some. This sample's clone table lists 55,000 to 85,000 clones. The sequenced sample consisted of PBMCs. The receptors here all came from a woman aged 25-40 years in good health and CMV-seronegative. Each CDR3 is given with its conserved first and last residue. Fields, in order: J gene, D gene, V gene, CDR3 DNA, CDR3 protein. A D gene is named only where the DNA matches it firmly.

J gene: TRBJ2-7; D gene: .; V gene: TRBV7-9; CDR3 DNA: TGTGCCAGCACCTTCTCGGGGAGCTCCTACGAGCAGTACTTC; CDR3 protein: CASTFSGSSYEQYF
J gene: TRBJ2-1; D gene: TRBD2; V gene: TRBV6-5; CDR3 DNA: TGTGCCAGCAGTTACCTAGCGGGATATGCGAATGAGCAGTTCTTC; CDR3 protein: CASSYLAGYANEQFF
J gene: TRBJ2-3; D gene: TRBD2; V gene: TRBV29-1; CDR3 DNA: TGCAGCGTTGAACGGACTAGCGGAACCTTTAGCACAGATACGCAGTATTTT; CDR3 protein: CSVERTSGTFSTDTQYF
J gene: TRBJ2-3; D gene: .; V gene: TRBV6-1; CDR3 DNA: TGTGCCAGCGCGGTGGCAGATACGCAGTATTTT; CDR3 protein: CASAVADTQYF
J gene: TRBJ1-5; D gene: .; V gene: TRBV7-8; CDR3 DNA: TGTGCCAGCAGCCTGAACAGCCTCAATCAGCCCCAGCATTTT; CDR3 protein: CASSLNSLNQPQHF
J gene: TRBJ1-1; D gene: .; V gene: TRBV2; CDR3 DNA: TGTGCCAGTCGACAAGGCTCCTCACACACTGAAGCTTTCTTT; CDR3 protein: CASRQGSSHTEAFF
J gene: TRBJ2-7; D gene: TRBD2; V gene: TRBV7-9; CDR3 DNA: TGTGCCAGCAGCCTAAGCGGGATCGAACTCTACGAGCAGTACTTC; CDR3 protein: CASSLSGIELYEQYF
J gene: TRBJ2-2; D gene: TRBD1; V gene: TRBV6-5; CDR3 DNA: TGTGCCAGCAGTTGGGGACAGGGCACCGGGGAGCTGTTTTTT; CDR3 protein: CASSWGQGTGELFF
J gene: TRBJ1-2; D gene: TRBD1; V gene: TRBV20-1; CDR3 DNA: TGCAGTGATCAGGGGGCGGATGGCTACACCTTC; CDR3 protein: CSDQGADGYTF
J gene: TRBJ2-1; D gene: TRBD1; V gene: TRBV28; CDR3 DNA: TGTGCCAGCAGTTTTGCGCGGACAGGGTTGAGCAATGAGCAGTTCTTC; CDR3 protein: CASSFARTGLSNEQFF
J gene: TRBJ2-7; D gene: TRBD1; V gene: TRBV27; CDR3 DNA: TGTGCCAGCAGTTTCAGGGGGCCCGCCTACGAGCAGTACTTC; CDR3 protein: CASSFRGPAYEQYF
J gene: TRBJ1-3; D gene: .; V gene: TRBV28; CDR3 DNA: TGTGCCAGCGGAACAGGGTTATATGTAAACACCATATATTTT; CDR3 protein: CASGTGLYVNTIYF
J gene: TRBJ1-4; D gene: TRBD1; V gene: TRBV4-3; CDR3 DNA: TGCGCCAGCAGCCAAGTTGGCGGACAGGGGGGTGAAAAACTGTTTTTT; CDR3 protein: CASSQVGGQGGEKLFF
J gene: TRBJ2-2; D gene: .; V gene: TRBV18; CDR3 DNA: TGTGCCAGCTCACCACCAGAGGCCGGGGAGCTGTTTTTT; CDR3 protein: CASSPPEAGELFF
J gene: TRBJ2-7; D gene: TRBD2; V gene: TRBV6-5; CDR3 DNA: TGTGCCAGCAGACCGGGACTAGCGGGAGGCGAGCAGTACTTC; CDR3 protein: CASRPGLAGGEQYF
J gene: TRBJ1-2; D gene: TRBD1; V gene: TRBV28; CDR3 DNA: TGTGCCAGCAGTCCACATACAGGGGCCCCCGCCTATGGCTACACCTTC; CDR3 protein: CASSPHTGAPAYGYTF
J gene: TRBJ2-5; D gene: .; V gene: TRBV29-1; CDR3 DNA: TGCAGCGTTGGCGGGGAAGAGACCCAGTACTTC; CDR3 protein: CSVGGEETQYF
J gene: TRBJ2-7; D gene: .; V gene: TRBV5-4; CDR3 DNA: TGTGCCAGCAGCGGGGGGACTTCCCCCGCCTACGAGCAGTACTTC; CDR3 protein: CASSGGTSPAYEQYF
J gene: TRBJ2-5; D gene: TRBD2; V gene: TRBV5-1; CDR3 DNA: TGCGCCAGCAGCTTGGCCAGAATTAGCGGGCTAGAACAAGAGACCCAGTACTTC; CDR3 protein: CASSLARISGLEQETQYF
J gene: TRBJ1-4; D gene: .; V gene: TRBV7-9; CDR3 DNA: TGTGCCAGCAGCTTTTCAGGAGGGGAAGAAAAACTGTTTTTT; CDR3 protein: CASSFSGGEEKLFF
J gene: TRBJ1-2; D gene: .; V gene: TRBV2; CDR3 DNA: TGTGCCAGCAGTGAAGGGATGACAGGCCTAGCTAACTATGGCTACACCTTC; CDR3 protein: CASSEGMTGLANYGYTF
J gene: TRBJ2-7; D gene: TRBD2; V gene: TRBV6-1; CDR3 DNA: TGTGCCAGCAGTGAAGCCTATGGGGACTACTACGAGCAGTACTTC; CDR3 protein: CASSEAYGDYYEQYF
J gene: TRBJ1-1; D gene: .; V gene: TRBV29-1; CDR3 DNA: TGCAGCGTTGAAGTTATAGGGGAATGGGCTTTCTTT; CDR3 protein: CSVEVIGEWAFF
J gene: TRBJ1-4; D gene: .; V gene: TRBV9; CDR3 DNA: TGTGCCAGCGCAGGGGAAAAACTGTTTTTT; CDR3 protein: CASAGEKLFF
J gene: TRBJ2-1; D gene: .; V gene: TRBV30; CDR3 DNA: TGTGCCTGGAGTGTGGCCGCCAATGAGCAGTTCTTC; CDR3 protein: CAWSVAANEQFF
J gene: TRBJ1-1; D gene: .; V gene: TRBV6-5; CDR3 DNA: TGTGCCAGCAGTTACAGTCGGGGAAACACTGAAGCTTTCTTT; CDR3 protein: CASSYSRGNTEAFF
J gene: TRBJ2-7; D gene: .; V gene: TRBV19; CDR3 DNA: TGTGCCAGTAGTATAGGACAGACCTCCTACGAGCAGTACTTC; CDR3 protein: CASSIGQTSYEQYF
J gene: TRBJ2-5; D gene: TRBD2; V gene: TRBV11-2; CDR3 DNA: TGTGCCAGCAGCTTAGTAACCCAAACGGGGCAACAGCGGGGAGAGACCCAGTACTTC; CDR3 protein: CASSLVTQTGQQRGETQYF
J gene: TRBJ2-7; D gene: .; V gene: TRBV5-1; CDR3 DNA: TGCGCCAGCAGCCTCAATGCGGCTTACGAGCAGTACTTC; CDR3 protein: CASSLNAAYEQYF
J gene: TRBJ2-2; D gene: TRBD2; V gene: TRBV6-5; CDR3 DNA: TGTGCCAGCAGTTACAGCGGGAGGGGCACCGGGGAGCTGTTTTTT; CDR3 protein: CASSYSGRGTGELFF
J gene: TRBJ1-1; D gene: TRBD1; V gene: TRBV9; CDR3 DNA: TGTGCCAGCAGCGCTACAGGGGACGACACTGAAGCTTTCTTT; CDR3 protein: CASSATGDDTEAFF
J gene: TRBJ1-5; D gene: .; V gene: TRBV28; CDR3 DNA: TGTGCCAGCAGCCCGGGGGGGTCCGATCAGCCCCAGCATTTT; CDR3 protein: CASSPGGSDQPQHF